This T cell receptor (beta chain) was found in a study of T cell responses to AZD1222 COVID-19 vaccine. Using immunoSEQ multiplex PCR, the repertoire was profiled, and TCRdb retains in-frame clones only, with some absent. The sample contains approximately 170,000 clones, less than 95% of which appear only once. Germline values: CDR1 MGHRA, CDR2 YSYEKL. This CDR3 comprises 17 residues. The V segment lost 0 bases and the J segment 4 bases; nucleotides outside the gene matches: 4. The material was peripheral blood, obtained on day 0 of AZD1222 vaccination. This clonotype was sampled from an adult in good health. The chain has TRBV4-1 and TRBJ2-3, with 13 bases fitting TRBD2. CDR3 in amino acids: CASSQEGLAGLADTQYF. The CDR3, as DNA: TGCGCCAGCAGCCAAGAGGGACTAGCGGGACTCGCAGATACGCAGTATTTT.